What follows are 20 T cell receptor beta chains derived from one specimen sequenced in a study of blood T cell repertoires in COVID-19. The method was immunoSEQ multiplex PCR; TCRdb's version includes in-frame clones alone and lacks a portion of them. The profile shows a few hundred thousand clones, about 89% of them singletons. What was sequenced was PBMCs or T cells enriched from blood (not recorded which). All receptors derive from a middle-aged man in a cohort exposed to, infected with or recovered from COVID-19 (not recorded which).

The chain links TRBV29-1 to TRBJ2-2; TRBD2 is a possible D gene (5 bases). Per germline, CDR1 SQVTM and CDR2 ANQGSEA. The CDR3 covers 14 residues. V lost 4 bases and J lost 4, with 13 bases in between. CDR3 in amino acids: CSVVLEVGTGELFF. CDR3 DNA: TGCAGCGTTGTTTTGGAGGTTGGCACCGGGGAGCTGTTTTTT.

The chain has TRBV7-9 and TRBJ2-7, with D possibly TRBD1 on 5 matching bases. The germline V gene encodes CDR1 SEHNR and CDR2 FQNEAQ (reference sequence). Trimming stripped 1 base from V and 2 bases from J, with 6 bases between. The CDR3 consists of 13 residues. The CDR3 DNA follows: TGTGCCAGCAGCTTAGAGGGGCCCTACGAGCAGTACTTC. Translation gives CASSLEGPYEQYF.

The chain joins TRBV7-9 to TRBJ1-3, with D maybe TRBD1 (5 bases). The CDR3 has 14 amino acids. Germline CDR1 SEHNR, CDR2 FQNEAQ (reference sequence). Trimming left V 1 base short and J 4 bases short, with 8 bases between. The CDR3 sequence: CASSLEGVGNTIYF. The CDR3 DNA is TGTGCCAGCAGCTTAGAAGGGGTCGGAAACACCATATATTTT.

The V call is TRBV4-2, the J call TRBJ1-3, with 7 bases lining up with TRBD1. Trimming cost V 0 bases and J 4 bases; bases outside gene matches: 3. The CDR3 is 15 residues long. Germline CDR1 LGHNA, CDR2 YNFKEQ. The CDR3 loop is CASSQETGLGNTIYF. CDR3 nucleotides: TGTGCCAGCAGCCAAGAGACAGGGCTGGGAAACACCATATATTTT.

This clone is a singleton in its sample. V and J are TRBV27 and TRBJ2-7; TRBD2 aligns across 8 bases. The CDR3 contains 15 residues. Germline loops: CDR1 MNHEY, CDR2 SMNVEV (reference sequence). After removal of 5 bases from V and 1 base from J, the junction contained 7 bases not matched to a gene. The CDR3 nucleotides are TGTGCCAGCAGTACTCGCGGGGGGTGGTCCTACGAGCAGTACTTC. Protein product: CASSTRGGWSYEQYF.

As for this clone: Other DNA sequences within the sample encode an identical CDR3. The V gene is TRBV20-1, the J gene TRBJ2-5, with 8 bases fitting TRBD2. CDR1 is DFQATT and CDR2 is SNEGSKA in the germline V gene (reference sequence). CDR3 length equals 11 residues. V lost 4 bases and J lost 5; bases outside the gene matches: 0. The CDR3 coding sequence is TGCAGTGCTACTAGCGGGGAGACCCAGTACTTC. The encoded protein is CSATSGETQYF.

V is TRBV10-3 and J is TRBJ2-5; weak D call: TRBD1 (6 bases). Germline V gene lookup returns CDR1 ENHRY and CDR2 SYGVKD. Trimming took off 10 bases at V and 7 bases at J, with 13 bases between the two ends. The length of the CDR3 is 11 residues. The chain's CDR3 is CATQGSGTQYF. In DNA, the CDR3 is TGTGCCACCCAGGGGAGTGGGACCCAGTACTTC.

This sequence joins TRBV7-9 and TRBJ2-1; 10 bases line up with TRBD2. CDR3 length equals 17 residues. CDR1 is SEHNR, CDR2 FQNEAQ, per germline (reference sequence). With 4 bases clipped from V and 4 bases from J, the junction kept 10 bases outside the gene matches. The DNA of the CDR3 is TGTGCCAGCAGCTACACCGCCACTAGCGGGGCATACAATGAGCAGTTCTTC. As protein: CASSYTATSGAYNEQFF.

This chain uses TRBV2 with TRBJ2-3, with D possibly being TRBD2 (6 bases). V was pared by 6 bases and J by 1 base, with 11 bases between. CDR1 is SNHLY and CDR2 is FYNNEI in the germline V gene. This CDR3 has 14 amino acids. The CDR3, as DNA: TGTGCCAGCAGGGCTTCTAGCGGCACAGATACGCAGTATTTT. It specifies CASRASSGTDTQYF.

The genes are TRBV18 and TRBJ2-7; TRBD1 aligns across 9 bases. The CDR3 totals 17 residues. In germline, CDR1 is KGHSH, CDR2 LQKENI. V shed 4 bases and J 1 base; nucleotides not matched to a gene: 11. DNA of the CDR3: TGTGCCAGCTCACTCGGCCCTCCGGGACAGGGATCCTACGAGCAGTACTTC. This sequence encodes CASSLGPPGQGSYEQYF.

The chain joins TRBV5-8 to TRBJ2-4, with 8 bases matching TRBD2. CDR1 is SGHTS and CDR2 is YDEGEE in the germline V gene. V lost 4 bases to trimming and J lost 0 bases; unmatched junction nucleotides: 6. The CDR3 runs 16 residues. Written as DNA, the CDR3 is TGTGCCAGCAGCACGCGGGGGGATTTAGCCAAAAACATTCAGTACTTC. Translating it yields CASSTRGDLAKNIQYF.

The chain recombines TRBV11-2 with TRBJ2-5; 7 bases match TRBD2. The junction had 9 bases not matched to a gene; V was cut back by 3 bases and J by 2 bases. CDR3 length: 16 amino acids. The germline V gene encodes CDR1 SGHAT and CDR2 FQNNGV. CDR3: CASSLGLAALQETQYF. CDR3 sequence (DNA): TGTGCCAGCAGCTTGGGGCTAGCGGCCTTACAAGAGACCCAGTACTTC.

V and J are TRBV28 and TRBJ1-6; tentatively, D is TRBD1 (6 bases). Between the trimmed V and J ends, which lost 6 bases and 3 bases, there was a span of 15 bases. From germline, CDR1 is MDHEN and CDR2 SYDVKM. The CDR3 runs 16 residues. The CDR3 is CASSNAGDNYNSPLHF. DNA of the CDR3: TGTGCCAGCAGCAATGCCGGGGACAACTATAATTCACCCCTCCACTTT.

The chain links TRBV27 to TRBJ1-2; 7 bases align to TRBD1. The CDR3 is 13 amino acids. The V gene's germline CDR1 is MNHEY and CDR2 SMNVEV (reference sequence). The ends lost 3 bases at V and 6 bases at J; junction bases unmatched: 4. Written as DNA, the CDR3 is TGTGCCAGCAGTTTGGGACAGCGGGATGGCTACACCTTC. Its protein product is CASSLGQRDGYTF.

This clone was picked up many times. This sequence joins TRBV10-1 and TRBJ2-1, with a possible D match to TRBD2 (5 bases). The CDR3 is made up of 13 amino acids. Germline V lookup: CDR1 WNHNN, CDR2 SYGVQD (reference sequence). The ends were cut back, 5 bases at V and 8 bases at J, with 13 bases in the middle. For the CDR3, the DNA is TGCGCCAGCAGTAGGAGGCCGAGGGATGAGCAGTTCTTC. It codes for CASSRRPRDEQFF.

The chain links TRBV5-1 to TRBJ2-1, with 9 nucleotides matching TRBD1. Trimming at V came to 4 bases and at J to 6 bases, leaving 2 bases not matched to a gene. In germline, CDR1 is SGHRS, CDR2 YFSETQ. The CDR3 contains 13 residues. CDR3 DNA sequence: TGCGCCAGCAGCGGGGGACAGGGCAATGAGCAGTTCTTC. Translating it yields CASSGGQGNEQFF.

The J gene is TRBJ1-1, the V gene TRBV2; D ambiguous. V gave up 6 bases and J gave up 0 bases, with 11 bases separating them. This CDR3 is 14 amino acids long. Germline V gene lookup returns CDR1 SNHLY and CDR2 FYNNEI. CDR3 sequence reads: CASRGAGLNTEAFF. CDR3 nucleotides: TGTGCCAGCAGGGGAGCAGGCCTGAACACTGAAGCTTTCTTT.

The CDR3 spells CASTGGGDYNEQFF. CDR3 nucleotides: TGTGCCAGCACCGGAGGCGGGGACTACAATGAGCAGTTCTTC. The rearrangement joins TRBV9 to TRBJ2-1, with D possibly matching TRBD2 (6 bases). V dropped 6 bases and J dropped 3 bases, with 13 bases sitting between them. The germline V gene has CDR1 SGDLS and CDR2 YYNGEE. The CDR3 covers 14 residues.

The V gene is TRBV2, the J gene TRBJ2-7, with D perhaps matching TRBD2 (5 bases). The CDR3 totals 17 residues. Trimming stripped 0 bases from V and 2 bases from J, with 17 bases between. Germline values: CDR1 SNHLY, CDR2 FYNNEI. The CDR3 spells CASSEALMASFTYEQYF. The CDR3 DNA sequence: TGTGCCAGCAGTGAAGCGCTTATGGCTAGCTTCACCTACGAGCAGTACTTC.

The rearrangement joins TRBV30 to TRBJ1-2; D uncertain. The CDR3 extends over 17 amino acids. The V end was cut by 0 bases, the J end by 3 bases, with 20 bases between. Germline assignment: CDR1 GTSNPN and CDR2 SVGIG (reference sequence). The CDR3 is CAWSVSLAGRKDYGYTF. The CDR3 DNA reads TGTGCCTGGAGTGTTTCCCTAGCAGGCCGAAAAGACTATGGCTACACCTTC.